This T cell receptor (beta chain) stems from a study of T cells after yellow fever vaccination (dated by TCRdb to about 2019). General notes on the study: The SMART-Seq v4 Ultra Low Input RNA kit was used to prepare libraries from fractions with low cell numbers. To follow T-cell clones before and after both primary and booster YFV17D yellow fever vaccination, bulk TCR alpha and beta repertoires underwent longitudinal sequencing. Two healthy male donors made up the cohort, one aged 18 to 30 years and the other aged 30 to 40 years. Bulk PBMC replicates and cell subsets were isolated from blood drawn at multiple timepoints before and after both primary and secondary immunization. Results the study describes overall, beyond this receptor: After the booster, most clones that had expanded after primary vaccination were detected again (around 96% of CD4 and 88% of CD8), suggesting broad maintenance of memory. A small fraction of clonotypes showed up in both the CD4 and CD8 compartments, probably as a result of convergent recombination. Because abundant contaminating clonotypes from the bulk population could be contained in FACS-sorted repertoires, computational filtering was required. The secondary T-cell response was found to be weaker but faster than the primary response, with a peak reached on day 5 rather than on day 15. Only two donors were included in the study, so the extent to which the findings can be generalized is limited.

Taken with the paper, the label for treatment or condition translates to: live attenuated yellow fever vaccine strain. A standard Ficoll-Paque protocol was used to isolate PBMCs from peripheral blood. CD4 and CD8 T-cell fractions were isolated with Dynabeads CD4 and CD8 positive selection kits. TriZol was used to extract RNA from bulk PBMCs, CD4 and CD8 fractions, and dextramer-positive and dextramer-negative fractions. TCR cDNA was synthesized by 5'RACE template switching, which introduced a universal primer site and unique molecular identifiers. Priming of cDNA synthesis was performed from both the TCR alpha and TCR beta constant segments. Library amplification involved two PCR steps, and the second step added sample barcodes and sequencing adapters. Sequencing of libraries was done on Illumina HiSeq 2500 (2x100 bp) or NovaSeq (2x150 bp). As for how the authors treated the data: MIGEC handled demultiplexing of reads and collapsing into UMI consensus sequences, while MiXCR performed V(D)J alignment. Vaccine-responding clonotypes were identified with edgeR using replicate PBMC samples, with FDR below 0.01 and a log2 fold change above 5 up to day 15 being required. Each bulk clonotype was labeled CD4 or CD8 based on which sequenced repertoire, CD4 or CD8, contained the clonotype at higher abundance. The public reads were run again by TCRdb, first through fastp at Q25 and then through MiXCR, and only productive beta chains were kept. Every entry covers one CDR3 protein and lists the most common genes and DNA from its rows. None of the V and J calls come from the authors' own analysis; TCRdb made them. Across this sample there are under 200,000 distinct CDR3 sequences, with more than 5.5% seen only once. The ten largest clones take up more than 2% of the sample.

Concerning this clonotype: The clone's antigen remains unknown. Per-base qualities were not stored, and no clone one base away is much larger.

The receptor's source is a man aged 18 to 29 who received the YFV17D yellow fever vaccine. The sample was CD4+ T cells sorted from PBMCs, taken 5 to 6 days after the first yellow fever vaccination.

DNA sequence: TGTGCCAGCAGCTTAGGGACTGCATACTACAATGAGCAGTTCTTC. Its amino acids are CASSLGTAYYNEQFF. The chain was built from TRBV7-2 and TRBJ2-1; possibly the D gene is TRBD2, per 5 matching bases. The CDR3 measures 15 amino acids from cysteine to phenylalanine. The DNA shown is the 45-base CDR3, in frame from base 1. V and J lose 1 base and 3 bases, and a span of 10 bases separates them. As encoded in the germline V gene, CDR1 is SGHTA while CDR2 is FQGNSA.